This passage covers 23 T cell receptor beta chains from one sample sequenced in a study of blood T cell repertoires in COVID-19. Using immunoSEQ multiplex PCR, the repertoire was profiled, and TCRdb retains in-frame clones only, with some absent. Of 65,000 to 75,000 clones listed, around 87% are singletons. Material: peripheral blood. The receptors were sampled from a woman older than 75 with active or convalescent COVID-19.

The rearrangement joins TRBV7-2 to TRBJ2-1; TRBD1 agrees at 8 bases. Germline V gene lookup returns CDR1 SGHTA and CDR2 FQGNSA. J lost 2 bases, V lost 1 base, and 4 bases had no gene match. The CDR3 length is 16 residues. The CDR3: CASSLDRGATYNEQFF. The CDR3 coding sequence is TGTGCCAGCAGCTTAGACAGGGGGGCCACCTACAATGAGCAGTTCTTC.

The genes are TRBV27 and TRBJ2-7, with D unclear. Trimming shortened V by 4 bases and J by 1 base, and 14 bases separated the two germline ends. Germline-derived CDR1 and CDR2 are MNHEY and SMNVEV (reference sequence). The CDR3 is 15 residues long. CDR3 nucleotide sequence: TGTGCCAGCAGTTCGGGTCCGGCGGTTTCCTACGAGCAGTACTTC. Amino acids: CASSSGPAVSYEQYF.

V gene TRBV11-3 combines with J gene TRBJ2-3, with TRBD2 matching 9 bases. Germline CDR1 is SGHNT and CDR2 is YENEEA. The CDR3 covers 16 residues. V trimming: 1 base; J trimming: 5 bases; junction bases outside the gene matches: 7. The chain's CDR3 is CASSLVGAGGQDTQYF. CDR3 DNA sequence: TGTGCCAGCAGCTTAGTTGGCGCGGGGGGGCAAGATACGCAGTATTTT.

A note on this clone: Its ends do not fully match the called genes, so a read error is possible. The rearrangement links TRBV12-5 to TRBJ1-2; D ambiguous. Germline V gene data show CDR1 as LGHNT and CDR2 as FRNRAP. This CDR3 region has 12 residues. The CDR3 loop reads CASGLVLGDTAF. For the CDR3, the DNA is TGTGCTAGTGGTTTGGTACTGGGTGACACGGCCTTC.

This chain joins TRBV19 and TRBJ2-6, with no clear D. This CDR3 comprises 15 residues. The V end was cut by 0 bases, the J end by 2 bases, with 5 bases between. The V gene's germline CDR1 is LNHDA and CDR2 SQIVND (reference sequence). CDR3 sequence (DNA): TGTGCCAGTAGTATAGATTTCACTGGGGCCAACGTCCTGACTTTC. Translated: CASSIDFTGANVLTF.

The gene calls are TRBV19 and TRBJ2-2; a weak D match, TRBD1 (7 bases). From germline, CDR1 is LNHDA and CDR2 SQIVND (reference sequence). Trimming left V 7 bases short and J 1 base short, with 13 bases between. CDR3 length equals 15 residues. CDR3 protein: CASKTGRGNTGELFF. DNA of the CDR3: TGTGCCAGTAAGACAGGGCGGGGGAACACCGGGGAGCTGTTTTTT.

The chain combines TRBV19 with TRBJ1-3; no firm D call. Germline CDR1 and CDR2: LNHDA and SQIVND (reference sequence). The CDR3 spans 14 residues. V lost 3 bases, J lost 2 bases, and 8 bases lay in between. The CDR3 DNA reads TGTGCCAGTAGTATGCAGTTAACTGGAAACACCATATATTTT. This encodes CASSMQLTGNTIYF.

The J gene is TRBJ1-2, the V gene TRBV6-5; D is ambiguous. Germline V gene sequence: CDR1 MNHEY, CDR2 SVGAGI. V lost 2 bases, J lost 8 bases, and 6 bases lay in between. This CDR3 comprises 11 residues. CDR3 nucleotides: TGTGCCAGCAGTTACGCGGGGGGCTACACCTTC. Residues: CASSYAGGYTF.

The chain links TRBV4-3 to TRBJ1-3; no firm D call. Trimming pared 0 bases from V and 1 base from J, leaving 10 bases between. The CDR3 has 16 residues. CDR1 and CDR2 from the germline V gene are LGHNA and YSLEER. This CDR3 is CASSQERLLSGNTIYF. The CDR3 bases are TGCGCCAGCAGCCAAGAGCGGCTTTTGTCTGGAAACACCATATATTTT.

V usage is TRBV7-2 and J usage is TRBJ2-7, with TRBD2 as a possible D gene (6 bases). The germline CDR1 and CDR2 sequences are SGHTA and FQGNSA. The CDR3 covers 14 residues. The germline V and J ends were trimmed by 4 bases and 2 bases, with 12 bases remaining between them. The CDR3 bases are TGTGCCAGCAGCTCGTCGGGGGTACCCTACGAGCAGTACTTC. Protein: CASSSSGVPYEQYF.

V is TRBV19 and J is TRBJ1-1, with TRBD1 matching 7 bases. The trim removed 3 bases at V and 4 bases at J, leaving 2 bases unmatched. CDR3 length: 13 amino acids. Germline lookup yields CDR1 LNHDA and CDR2 SQIVND (reference sequence). Written as DNA, the CDR3 is TGTGCCAGTAGTATCAGGGACAGCACTGAAGCTTTCTTT. It encodes CASSIRDSTEAFF.

The chain has TRBV9 and TRBJ1-1; weak D call: TRBD1 (5 bases). The CDR3 extends over 14 amino acids. V lost 3 bases to trimming and J lost 3 bases, with 12 bases between them. The germline V gene encodes CDR1 SGDLS and CDR2 YYNGEE. The CDR3 coding sequence is TGTGCCAGCAGCGCTGGGGCTTCCTACACTGAAGCTTTCTTT. It translates to CASSAGASYTEAFF.

V usage is TRBV9 and J usage is TRBJ2-5; TRBD1 is a possible D gene (5 bases). CDR3 length: 16 residues. Germline V gene sequence: CDR1 SGDLS, CDR2 YYNGEE. Deletions cut 0 bases from V and 3 bases from J, with 15 bases between. The CDR3 region has the DNA TGTGCCAGCAGCGTAGCTCACCAAGGGGTAAAAGAGACCCAGTACTTC. Protein product: CASSVAHQGVKETQYF.

This rearrangement joins TRBV3-1 (or the pseudogene TRBV3-2) to TRBJ2-1; 11 bases agree with TRBD2. V dropped 6 bases and J dropped 2; count of bases not matched to a gene: 0. Germline assignment: CDR1 LGHDT and CDR2 YNNKEL (reference sequence). This CDR3 has 14 amino acids. In nucleotides, the CDR3 is TGTGCCAGCAGGACTAGCGGGGCCTACAATGAGCAGTTCTTC. This sequence encodes CASRTSGAYNEQFF.

J is TRBJ2-3 and V is TRBV19, with 9 bases identical to TRBD1. The CDR3 has 15 residues. The V segment lost 6 bases and the J segment 5 bases; nucleotides outside the gene matches: 9. Germline V CDR1 and CDR2: LNHDA, SQIVND (reference sequence). This chain's CDR3 is CASRPRDRDQDTQYF. The DNA for the CDR3 is TGTGCCAGTAGGCCCCGGGACAGGGACCAAGATACGCAGTATTTT.

The V call is TRBV3-1 (or the pseudogene TRBV3-2), the J call TRBJ2-3; D perhaps matches TRBD1 (6 bases). Trimming pared 0 bases from V and 2 bases from J, leaving 21 bases between. The CDR3 has 19 residues. Germline V gene sequence: CDR1 LGHDT, CDR2 YNNKEL (reference sequence). The CDR3 nucleotides read TGTGCCAGCAGCCAAGATCGAAAAGGCCGGACAGTTTTCACAGATACGCAGTATTTT. Its protein product is CASSQDRKGRTVFTDTQYF.

The V call is TRBV11-3, the J call TRBJ2-3; D not certain. Per germline, CDR1 SGHNT and CDR2 YENEEA. V shed 3 bases and J shed 1 base, with 5 bases lying between them. The length of the CDR3 is 13 residues. CDR3 region: CASSFLRTDTQYF. The CDR3 nucleotides are TGTGCCAGCAGCTTTCTCCGCACAGATACGCAGTATTTT.

V is TRBV28 and J is TRBJ2-7; 9 positions match TRBD1. In germline, CDR1 is MDHEN, CDR2 SYDVKM. The CDR3 consists of 14 residues. J lost 2 bases, V lost 4 bases, and 3 bases had no gene match. CDR3 amino acids: CASSSWDRAYEQYF. The CDR3 coding sequence is TGTGCCAGCAGTTCCTGGGACAGGGCCTACGAGCAGTACTTC. The full variable domain, rest sourced from reference TRBV28 and TRBJ2-7, is DVKVTQSSRYLVKRTGEKVFLECVQDMDHENMFWYRQDPGLGLRLIYFSYDVKMKEKGDIPEGYSVSREKKERFSLILESASTNQTSMYLCASSSWDRAYEQYFGPGTRLTVT.

The chain employs TRBV12-3 or TRBV12-4 and TRBJ1-1; TRBD1 agrees at 8 bases. The CDR3 runs 12 residues. Trimming removed 3 bases from V and 12 bases from J; junction bases left unmatched: 6. The CDR3 protein is CASSLGRGLTFF. The CDR3 DNA follows: TGTGCCAGCAGTTTGGGCAGGGGGCTAACTTTCTTT.

This clone was seen once. The genes are TRBV19 and TRBJ2-4, with 10 bases that match TRBD2. CDR3 length equals 15 residues. The trim removed 3 bases at V and 7 bases at J, leaving 6 bases unmatched. CDR1 is LNHDA, CDR2 SQIVND, per germline (reference sequence). In nucleotides, the CDR3 is TGTGCCAGTAGTATTCAAGCGGGGGGGTGGAACATTCAGTACTTC. Translating gives CASSIQAGGWNIQYF.

This sequence joins TRBV7-9 and TRBJ2-7; TRBD2 agrees at 10 bases. In germline, CDR1 is SEHNR, CDR2 FQNEAQ (reference sequence). The CDR3 has 16 amino acids. With 5 bases clipped from V and 2 bases from J, the junction kept 9 bases outside the gene matches. The CDR3 nucleotides are TGTGCCAGCAGCCGTACTAGCGGGGCCCGCCCCTACGAGCAGTACTTC. Its protein is CASSRTSGARPYEQYF.

The chain carries TRBV6-5 and TRBJ2-5; 10 bases are a match to TRBD1. The J segment lost 5 bases and the V segment lost 5 bases, leaving 2 bases of the junction unmatched. CDR1 is MNHEY and CDR2 is SVGAGI in the germline V gene. CDR3 length equals 13 residues. CDR3 nucleotides: TGTGCCAGCAGTCCGGACAGGGGGGAGACCCAGTACTTC. Protein sequence: CASSPDRGETQYF.

On this clone itself: At one boundary the junction diverges from the germline segment, which might be a read error. This chain connects TRBV5-4 to TRBJ1-1; 9 bases align to TRBD1. This CDR3 region has 13 residues. Germline CDR1 reads SGHNT; CDR2 reads YYREEE (reference sequence). CDR3 bases: TGTGCCAGCAGCCCCGGGACAGGGATTAATAGGGTCTTT. Translated: CASSPGTGINRVF.